These T cell receptor beta chains were read from a single sample in a study of early T cells in non-severe SARS-CoV-2 infection. TCRdb re-derived calls from the 5' RACE reads in MiXCR, one entry per CDR3 protein. The table includes about 110,000 distinct CDR3 sequences, about an eighth detected once. Sequencing was done on a sample of whole blood. These receptors all stem from an adult who was a healthcare worker with PCR-confirmed SARS-CoV-2 infection or an uninfected control (not recorded which). The CDR3 runs from the conserved cysteine through the conserved F or W. The order of the fields is V gene, clone size, J gene, D gene, CDR3 DNA, CDR3 protein. D genes are given only for firm matches. Clone size is given for some rows only: seen once, a few or many times, or a class if the clone is expanded.

>TRBV18|.|TRBJ1-1|.
TGTGCCAGCTCACGGGATTGGGCTGAAGCTTTCTTT
CASSRDWAEAFF
>TRBV28|.|TRBJ2-1|.
TGTGCCAGCAGCCCCCCCGGGACGCTTGGGAATGAGCAGTTCTTC
CASSPPGTLGNEQFF
>TRBV28|.|TRBJ1-2|TRBD1
TGTGCCAGCAGTTTGCTCTCTGGGGCAGGGGGGGACTATGGCTACACCTTC
CASSLLSGAGGDYGYTF
>TRBV10-3|.|TRBJ2-5|.
TGTGCCGCCACCGCCGGGGGACAAGAGACCCAGTACTTC
CAATAGGQETQYF
>TRBV5-5|.|TRBJ2-1|TRBD2
TGTGCCAGCAGCTTGTTTAGCGGGGGCTACTCCTACAATGAGCAGTTCTTC
CASSLFSGGYSYNEQFF
>TRBV5-1|.|TRBJ2-7|TRBD2
TGCGCCAGCAGACAAAGCGGGGGTTCCGACTACGAGCAGTACTTC
CASRQSGGSDYEQYF
>TRBV20-1|.|TRBJ2-7|TRBD2
TGCAGTGCTAGAGTGTTGCGGGAGGGGTCCTACGAGCAGTACTTC
CSARVLREGSYEQYF
>TRBV5-8|.|TRBJ2-7|.
TGTGCCAGCAGCCGTCAATTCCGCGAGCAGTACTTC
CASSRQFREQYF
>TRBV20-1|.|TRBJ1-2|.
TGCAGTGCTAGATGGGCAGGGGTTTTAAGCTATGGCTACACCTTC
CSARWAGVLSYGYTF
>TRBV29-1|few|TRBJ2-1|TRBD1
TGCAGCGTTGGTGGGGGACAGGGGTCACACAATGAGCAGTTCTTC
CSVGGGQGSHNEQFF
>TRBV28|.|TRBJ2-1|.
TGTGCCAGCAGTCCCCCGGGACTCAGGGGCAATGAGCAGTTCTTC
CASSPPGLRGNEQFF
>TRBV10-2|.|TRBJ1-1|.
TGCGCCAGCAGCCGAAACAGGGATCCGGTCGGAGCTTTCTTT
CASSRNRDPVGAFF
>TRBV29-1|few|TRBJ1-1|.
TGCAGCGTCGACGAACAGTTAAAAGGCAACGCTTTCTTT
CSVDEQLKGNAFF
>TRBV29-1|many|TRBJ2-5|TRBD1
TGCAGCGTCGTAGACCCCAGGGGGAAAGAGACCCAGTACTTC
CSVVDPRGKETQYF
>TRBV9|.|TRBJ2-5|TRBD2
TGTGCCAGCAGCGCATTCGGGACTAGCGGGGAGGAGACCCAGTACTTC
CASSAFGTSGEETQYF
>TRBV19|few|TRBJ2-5|.
TGTGCCAGTAGGGAAGCAGAACGCGGGGAGACCCAGTACTTC
CASREAERGETQYF
>TRBV11-2|.|TRBJ2-1|.
TGTGCCAGCAGCTTATCGTTCAGGATCGGGGCCAACCATGAGCAGTTCTTC
CASSLSFRIGANHEQFF
>TRBV7-3|few|TRBJ2-1|.
TGTGCCAGCAGTGGAGGCCAGTGGCAGTTCTTC
CASSGGQWQFF
>TRBV27|.|TRBJ2-7|.
TGTGCCAGCAGTTTACGCGGGGTGGCCTACGAGCAGTACTTC
CASSLRGVAYEQYF
>TRBV3-1|many|TRBJ2-7|.
TGTGCCAGCAGCCCAGCAGGGGACTCCCTAAACTACGAGCAGTACTTC
CASSPAGDSLNYEQYF
>TRBV6-2/TRBV6-3|few|TRBJ2-3|TRBD1
TGTGCCAGCAGCAACAACCCGACAGGGCTCAGCACAGATACGCAGTATTTT
CASSNNPTGLSTDTQYF
>TRBV14|.|TRBJ2-1|.
TGTGCCAGCAGCCAAGGCGGGGTCAATGAGCAGTTCTTC
CASSQGGVNEQFF
>TRBV2|few|TRBJ1-5|TRBD1
TGTGCCAGCAGCCGACAGGGGGGGCAGCCCCAGCATTTT
CASSRQGGQPQHF
>TRBV18|many|TRBJ2-7|TRBD2
TGTGCCAGCTCACTTACTAGCGGGGGCTACGAGCAGTACTTC
CASSLTSGGYEQYF
>TRBV7-2|.|TRBJ2-3|TRBD2
TGTGCCAGCAGCGTTAGCGGGGGGGCGGCAGATACGCAGTATTTT
CASSVSGGAADTQYF
>TRBV6-2/TRBV6-3|few|TRBJ2-2|.
TGTGCCAGCAAACTGGATGGCTTGGAGGTCGGGGAGCTGTTTTTT
CASKLDGLEVGELFF
>TRBV28|few|TRBJ2-2|.
TGTGCCAGCAGTTCCCCGGGGTGGAGCAACACCGGGGAGCTGTTTTTT
CASSSPGWSNTGELFF
>TRBV19|few|TRBJ2-3|.
TGTGCCAGTAGCCTGACTACCGGGGTGACAGATACGCAGTATTTT
CASSLTTGVTDTQYF
>TRBV3-1|few|TRBJ2-7|TRBD2
TGTGCCAGCAGCCCCGAGCTAGCGGGGAAAACCTACGAGCAGTACTTC
CASSPELAGKTYEQYF
>TRBV29-1|few|TRBJ1-2|.
TGCAGCGTGCGATATATGGGAGAAGGATATGGCTACACCTTC
CSVRYMGEGYGYTF
>TRBV2|.|TRBJ2-2|.
TGTGCCAGCAATCCCGGTCCTGGGGAGCTGTTTTTT
CASNPGPGELFF
>TRBV10-3|many|TRBJ1-2|.
TGTGCCATCAGTAAGGACGGGGACTATGGCTACACCTTC
CAISKDGDYGYTF
>TRBV11-2|many|TRBJ2-5|.
TGTGCCAGCAGCTTAACAGCGGGCGGCCGGGAGACCCAGTACTTC
CASSLTAGGRETQYF
>TRBV12-3/TRBV12-4|.|TRBJ1-6|TRBD1
TGTGCCAGCGGGACAGGGGGCTATAATTCACCCCTCCACTTT
CASGTGGYNSPLHF
>TRBV19|few|TRBJ2-6|.
TGTGCCAGTAGTATAATTTCTGGGGCCAACGTCCTGACTTTC
CASSIISGANVLTF
>TRBV6-2/TRBV6-3|many|TRBJ1-1|TRBD1
TGTGCCAGCAGGGACAGGGCCAACACTGAAGCTTTCTTT
CASRDRANTEAFF
>TRBV2|many|TRBJ2-1|.
TGTGCCAGCAGCCGAGGGGTTTACAATGAGCAGTTCTTC
CASSRGVYNEQFF
>TRBV7-9|many|TRBJ2-5|.
TGTGCCAGCAGCTCAGGCGGTACCCAGTACTTC
CASSSGGTQYF
>TRBV3-1|few|TRBJ2-6|.
TGTGCCAGCAGCCAAGCGGGAAGGGGAGTGGGTACCAACGTCCTGACTTTC
CASSQAGRGVGTNVLTF
>TRBV7-3|few|TRBJ2-3|TRBD2
TGTGCCAGCAGCTTCCCCCTAGCGGGAAGCTCCACAGATACGCAGTATTTT
CASSFPLAGSSTDTQYF
>TRBV30|few|TRBJ1-6|TRBD1
TGTGCCTGTGCAGGGGGGAATTCACCCCTCCACTTT
CACAGGNSPLHF
>TRBV29-1|.|TRBJ2-7|.
TGCAGCGTTGAACTGCCGGACAGTGCCTACGAGCAGTACTTC
CSVELPDSAYEQYF
>TRBV20-1|.|TRBJ2-5|TRBD2
TGCAGTGCCGTTCGGGAGGCAGCAAAATTCCAAGAGACCCAGTACTTC
CSAVREAAKFQETQYF
>TRBV5-1|few|TRBJ2-1|TRBD2
TGCGCCAGCAGCTTAGGCCTAGCGGGAGGTGAGCAGTTCTTC
CASSLGLAGGEQFF
>TRBV29-1|many|TRBJ2-7|TRBD2
TGCAGCGTTGATTCCCGGACTAGTTCCCACGAGCAGTACTTC
CSVDSRTSSHEQYF
>TRBV10-3|.|TRBJ1-1|.
TGTGCCATCAGTGAGAAGGGTTTAACTGAAGCTTTCTTT
CAISEKGLTEAFF
>TRBV20-1|.|TRBJ1-1|.
TGCAGTGCTAGAATGCAATGGGGTTACGAAGCTTTCTTT
CSARMQWGYEAFF
>TRBV13|.|TRBJ2-1|TRBD2
TGTGCCAGCACCATGGGGACTAGCGGGTACTACAATGAGCAGTTCTTC
CASTMGTSGYYNEQFF
>TRBV28|few|TRBJ2-3|TRBD1
TGTGCCAGCAGTCTATACAGGGGGTCAGATACGCAGTATTTT
CASSLYRGSDTQYF
>TRBV27|few|TRBJ2-4|TRBD1
TGTGCCAGCAGCTACACCCCGGGACAGGGTTACATTCAGTACTTC
CASSYTPGQGYIQYF
>TRBV29-1|few|TRBJ2-7|TRBD1
TGCAGCGTCAGGGGGACCTACGAGCAGTACTTC
CSVRGTYEQYF
>TRBV28|few|TRBJ1-5|TRBD1
TGTGCCAGCAGTCCGCGACAGGGACAGCATTTT
CASSPRQGQHF
>TRBV30|few|TRBJ2-3|TRBD2
TGTGCCTGGAGTCTGACTAGCGGGAGGGCAGATACGCAGTATTTT
CAWSLTSGRADTQYF
>TRBV29-1|many|TRBJ1-1|.
TGCAGCGTTGAAGAGGGGCGGATTAACACTGAAGCTTTCTTT
CSVEEGRINTEAFF
>TRBV11-2|many|TRBJ1-6|TRBD1
TGTGCCAGCAGCAGGGGGACAGGGGGTAGCTCACCCCTCCACTTT
CASSRGTGGSSPLHF
>TRBV24-1|many|TRBJ2-3|.
TGTGCCACCAGTGATCGTGACTCGAAGAACGCAGATACGCAGTATTTT
CATSDRDSKNADTQYF
>TRBV12-3/TRBV12-4|few|TRBJ2-1|TRBD2
TGTGCCAGCAGTACGGGACTAGACAATGAGCAGTTCTTC
CASSTGLDNEQFF
>TRBV5-4|few|TRBJ2-1|.
TGTGCCAGCAGCTTGGGCCGGGACTTGAGCTCCTACAATGAGCAGTTCTTC
CASSLGRDLSSYNEQFF
>TRBV19|.|TRBJ2-7|.
TGTGCCAGTAGTATCCCCGGGCGATCCTACGAGCAGTACTTC
CASSIPGRSYEQYF